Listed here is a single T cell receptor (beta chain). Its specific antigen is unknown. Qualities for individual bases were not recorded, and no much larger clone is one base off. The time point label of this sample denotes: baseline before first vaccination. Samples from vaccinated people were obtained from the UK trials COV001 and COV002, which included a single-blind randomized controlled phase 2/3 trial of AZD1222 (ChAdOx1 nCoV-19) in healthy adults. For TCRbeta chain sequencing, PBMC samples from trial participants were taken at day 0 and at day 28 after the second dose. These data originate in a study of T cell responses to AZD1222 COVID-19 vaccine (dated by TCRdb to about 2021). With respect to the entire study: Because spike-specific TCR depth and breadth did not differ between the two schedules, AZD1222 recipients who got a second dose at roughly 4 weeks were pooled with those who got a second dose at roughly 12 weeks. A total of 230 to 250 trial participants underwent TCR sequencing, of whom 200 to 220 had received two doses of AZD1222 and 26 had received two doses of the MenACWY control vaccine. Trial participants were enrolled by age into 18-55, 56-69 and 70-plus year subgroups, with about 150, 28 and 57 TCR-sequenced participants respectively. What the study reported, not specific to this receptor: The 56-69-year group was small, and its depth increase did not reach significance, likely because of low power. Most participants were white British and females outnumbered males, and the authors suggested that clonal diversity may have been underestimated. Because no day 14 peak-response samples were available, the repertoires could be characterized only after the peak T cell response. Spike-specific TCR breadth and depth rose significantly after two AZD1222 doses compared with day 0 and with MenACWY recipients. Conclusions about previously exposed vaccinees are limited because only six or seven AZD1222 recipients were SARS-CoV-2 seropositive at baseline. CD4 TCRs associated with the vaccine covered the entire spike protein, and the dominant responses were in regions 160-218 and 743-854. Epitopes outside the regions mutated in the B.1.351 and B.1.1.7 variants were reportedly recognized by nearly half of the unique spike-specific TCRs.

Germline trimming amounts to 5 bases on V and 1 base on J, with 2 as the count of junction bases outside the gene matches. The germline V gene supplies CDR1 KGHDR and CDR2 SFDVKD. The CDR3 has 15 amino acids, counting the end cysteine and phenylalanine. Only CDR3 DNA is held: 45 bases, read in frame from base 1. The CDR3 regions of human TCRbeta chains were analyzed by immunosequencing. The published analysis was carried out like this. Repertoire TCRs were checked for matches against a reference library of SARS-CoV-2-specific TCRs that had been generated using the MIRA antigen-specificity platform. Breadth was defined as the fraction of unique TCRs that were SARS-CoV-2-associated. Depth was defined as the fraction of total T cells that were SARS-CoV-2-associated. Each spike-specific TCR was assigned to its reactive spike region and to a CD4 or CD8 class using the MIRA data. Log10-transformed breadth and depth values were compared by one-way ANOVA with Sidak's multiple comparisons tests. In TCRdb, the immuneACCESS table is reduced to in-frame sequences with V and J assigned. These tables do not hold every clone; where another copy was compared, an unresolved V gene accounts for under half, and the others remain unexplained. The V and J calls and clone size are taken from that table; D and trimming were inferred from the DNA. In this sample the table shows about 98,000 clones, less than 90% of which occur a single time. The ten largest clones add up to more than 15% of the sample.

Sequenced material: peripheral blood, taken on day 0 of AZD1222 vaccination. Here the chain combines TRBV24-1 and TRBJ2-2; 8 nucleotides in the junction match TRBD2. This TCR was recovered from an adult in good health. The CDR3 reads CATSGLAMNTGELFF. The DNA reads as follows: TGTGCCACCAGTGGACTAGCGATGAACACCGGGGAGCTGTTTTTT.